The entry below describes one TCR beta chain. Its antigen remains unknown. This entry belongs to a study of OX40 agonist ivuxolimab in advanced cancers. On the study more broadly: The diagnoses of dose-escalation patients were hepatocellular carcinoma, melanoma, renal cell or head and neck cancer.

The assay was immunoSEQ multiplex PCR, and TCRdb's table has in-frame clones only and misses some. The sample records about 77,000 clones, just over 85% being singletons. Overall study results and limits: In the 0.1 to 3.0 mg/kg range, CD4+ and CD8+ blood T cells had expanded clonally by week 6. Researchers report that CD8+ T cells had, on average, more expanded clones than CD4+. Partial responders at 0.1-3.0 mg/kg showed near-lowest clonal expansion.

The CDR3 is made up of 14 amino acids. V gave up 11 bases and J gave up 0 bases, with 15 bases separating them. Germline CDR1 WNHNN, CDR2 SYGVQD (reference sequence). The sequenced sample was CD4+ or CD8+ T cells sorted from blood, obtained in a trial of the OX40 agonist ivuxolimab. This TCR came from an adult with an advanced solid tumor such as melanoma, head and neck, liver or kidney cancer. This chain uses TRBV10-1 with TRBJ2-3, with D unclear. CDR3 nucleotides: TGCGCCTGCTCCTTCGGGCCTAGCACAGATACGCAGTATTTT. Its translation: CACSFGPSTDTQYF.